This passage covers 22 T cell receptor beta chains from one sample sequenced in a study of blood T cell repertoires in COVID-19. The assay was immunoSEQ multiplex PCR, and TCRdb's table has in-frame clones only and misses some. The sample records under 95,000 clones, around 87% being singletons. The material sequenced was peripheral blood. Source of these receptors: a human donor with acute or convalescent COVID-19. The donor label of this sample is uncertain.

The rearrangement links TRBV19 to TRBJ1-2, with no clear D. Germline assignment: CDR1 LNHDA and CDR2 SQIVND (reference sequence). The CDR3 totals 13 residues. The V end was cut by 4 bases, the J end by 4 bases, with 10 bases between. The DNA for the CDR3 is TGTGCCAGTAGTAACAGAGAACCCTATGGCTACACCTTC. It is translated as CASSNREPYGYTF.

This chain connects TRBV2 to TRBJ1-3; tentatively, D is TRBD1 (6 bases). This CDR3 contains 14 residues. Germline assignment: CDR1 SNHLY and CDR2 FYNNEI. Trimming pared 5 bases from V and 3 bases from J, leaving 11 bases between. The DNA for the CDR3 is TGTGCCAGCAGTTTCCGGGACAATGGAAACACCATATATTTT. Translation gives CASSFRDNGNTIYF.

This clone appeared once. The rearrangement joins TRBV7-3 to TRBJ2-1, with D possibly being TRBD2 (6 bases). This CDR3 comprises 16 residues. V was shortened by 1 base and J by 9 bases, with 19 bases between the two germline ends. Germline V gives CDR1 SGHTA, CDR2 FQGTGA. The CDR3 loop is CASSLKSGRSRGEQFF. The DNA of the CDR3 is TGTGCCAGCAGCTTAAAGTCGGGGCGATCGCGGGGTGAGCAGTTCTTC.

The chain uses TRBV6-5 and TRBJ2-7; 10 bases match TRBD1. J lost 3 bases, V lost 6 bases, and 8 bases had no gene match. This CDR3 has 15 residues. Germline V gene data show CDR1 as MNHEY and CDR2 as SVGAGI. CDR3 nucleotides: TGTGCCAGCAGAAGCGGGACAGGGGCCTTCTACGAGCAGTACTTC. It yields the protein CASRSGTGAFYEQYF.

CDR3 amino acids: CASSSGRGVYNEQFF. DNA of the CDR3: TGTGCCAGCAGCTCAGGCAGGGGCGTATACAATGAGCAGTTCTTC. The rearrangement joins TRBV9 to TRBJ2-1; a possible D gene is TRBD1 (6 bases). The V end lost 4 bases, the J end lost 4 bases, and 15 bases lay between the germline ends. Looked up from germline, CDR1 is SGDLS and CDR2 is YYNGEE. The CDR3 is 15 amino acids.

This chain joins TRBV5-4 and TRBJ1-2; D unclear. V was pared by 5 bases and J by 1 base, with 12 bases between. The CDR3 is 14 amino acids. The germline V gene has CDR1 SGHNT and CDR2 YYREEE (reference sequence). The CDR3 loop is CASRSADFNYGYTF. The CDR3 nucleotides read TGTGCCAGCAGATCGGCAGACTTTAACTATGGCTACACCTTC.

The rearrangement links TRBV24-1 to TRBJ2-3; tentatively, D is TRBD1 (6 bases). CDR1 and CDR2 (germline): KGHDR, SFDVKD. V was cut by 6 bases and J by 6 bases, with 18 bases left in between. CDR3 length equals 15 residues. The CDR3 loop is CATSSQGSILDTQYF. The CDR3 coding sequence is TGTGCCACCAGTTCACAGGGAAGTATTTTGGATACGCAGTATTTT.

The V and J genes are TRBV6-5 and TRBJ2-1; D unclear. The ends were cut back, 3 bases at V and 4 bases at J, with 7 bases in the middle. CDR1 MNHEY and CDR2 SVGAGI come from the germline V gene. This CDR3 spans 13 amino acids. As DNA, the CDR3 is TGTGCCAGCAGTTATAGTCTTTACAATGAGCAGTTCTTC. This gives the protein CASSYSLYNEQFF.

This chain connects TRBV2 to TRBJ1-6; 8 positions match TRBD1. The germline gives CDR1 SNHLY, CDR2 FYNNEI. The CDR3 is 14 amino acids. Losses at the gene ends were 6 bases for V and 9 bases for J; bases not matched to a gene: 7. DNA of the CDR3: TGTGCCAGCAGGTTACAGGGGGAAGGTTCACCCCTCCACTTT. This sequence encodes CASRLQGEGSPLHF.

This chain connects TRBV5-1 to TRBJ2-2, with D possibly TRBD2 on 5 matching bases. V lost 4 bases and J lost 3, with 13 bases in between. Germline V gene lookup returns CDR1 SGHRS and CDR2 YFSETQ. The CDR3 runs to 15 residues. The CDR3, as DNA: TGCGCCAGCAGCAGGGAAACGCGGGACACCGGGGAGCTGTTTTTT. Amino acids: CASSRETRDTGELFF.

The chain uses TRBV19 and TRBJ1-6; no definite D call. The CDR3 has 14 amino acids. Looked up from germline, CDR1 is LNHDA and CDR2 is SQIVND (reference sequence). V dropped 3 bases and J dropped 6 bases, with 9 bases sitting between them. The CDR3 bases are TGTGCCAGTAGTATCGGACTGACTAATTCACCCCTCCACTTT. Translating gives CASSIGLTNSPLHF.

This sequence joins TRBV7-9 and TRBJ1-4; 12 bases fit TRBD1. Per germline, CDR1 SEHNR and CDR2 FQNEAQ (reference sequence). This CDR3 has 17 amino acids. With 5 bases clipped from V and 8 bases from J, the junction kept 12 bases outside the gene matches. The DNA for the CDR3 is TGTGCCAGCAGCCCGGGACAGGGGGCGCAAATGGACGAAAAACTGTTTTTT. Translating gives CASSPGQGAQMDEKLFF.

The CDR3 region is CASSSTGLNYEQYF. CDR3 sequence (DNA): TGTGCCAGCAGCTCGACAGGGTTAAACTACGAGCAGTACTTC. The chain carries TRBV7-9 and TRBJ2-7; 7 positions match TRBD1. From germline, CDR1 is SEHNR and CDR2 FQNEAQ (reference sequence). With 4 bases clipped from V and 3 bases from J, the junction kept 6 bases outside the gene matches. The CDR3 contains 14 residues.

The chain joins TRBV2 to TRBJ1-1; no clear D. CDR1 is SNHLY and CDR2 is FYNNEI in the germline V gene. CDR3 length: 13 amino acids. Trimming shortened V by 2 bases and J by 0 bases, and 4 bases separated the two germline ends. The DNA of the CDR3 is TGTGCCAGCAGTGAAAGCCTGAACACTGAAGCTTTCTTT. Residues: CASSESLNTEAFF.

The V call is TRBV4-1, the J call TRBJ1-1, with a tentative D call TRBD1 (6 bases). The V gene lost 7 bases and the J gene lost 0 bases, with 15 bases spanning the gap. The CDR3 is 15 amino acids. CDR1 MGHRA and CDR2 YSYEKL come from the germline V gene. The CDR3 bases are TGCGCCAGCACCTTACAGGGTATGATGAACACTGAAGCTTTCTTT. This sequence encodes CASTLQGMMNTEAFF.

V gene TRBV12-3 or TRBV12-4 combines with J gene TRBJ1-1; possible D gene TRBD1, 6 bases. The CDR3 is 13 residues long. V gave up 5 bases and J gave up 4 bases, with 11 bases separating them. The CDR3 nucleotides read TGTGCCAGCAGTCAAACAGGGAGCACTGAAGCTTTCTTT. This codes for CASSQTGSTEAFF.

The chain links TRBV2 to TRBJ1-1; the D gene is possibly TRBD1 (5 bases). The length of the CDR3 is 13 residues. CDR1 and CDR2 (germline): SNHLY, FYNNEI. Trimming took 8 bases from V and 1 from J, leaving 11 bases between them. The CDR3 is CASRRDSNTEAFF. The DNA for the CDR3 is TGTGCCAGCCGGAGGGACTCGAACACTGAAGCTTTCTTT.

Here the CDR3 reads CASSSEGTEAFF. CDR3 sequence (DNA): TGTGCCAGCAGTTCGGAGGGCACTGAAGCTTTCTTT. The chain joins TRBV12-3 or TRBV12-4 to TRBJ1-1; D not resolved. This CDR3 has 12 amino acids. Deletions cut 4 bases from V and 4 bases from J, with 7 bases between.

This chain uses TRBV28 with TRBJ1-1; no clear D. The germline V gene encodes CDR1 MDHEN and CDR2 SYDVKM. The CDR3 sequence is 13 residues long. V shed 2 bases and J shed 0 bases, with 4 bases lying between them. The CDR3, as DNA: TGTGCCAGCAGTTTAGCGGTGAACACTGAAGCTTTCTTT. Translated, it gives CASSLAVNTEAFF.

The chain has TRBV4-1 and TRBJ2-2; 8 bases match TRBD1. The ends lost 1 base at V and 1 base at J; junction bases unmatched: 2. Germline V gene lookup returns CDR1 MGHRA and CDR2 YSYEKL. This CDR3 region has 16 residues. CDR3 in DNA: TGCGCCAGCAGCCAAGTCGACAGGGGGAACACCGGGGAGCTGTTTTTT. Its translation: CASSQVDRGNTGELFF.

This clone occurred once. The chain has TRBV2 and TRBJ1-1; D is perhaps TRBD1 (5 bases). V was trimmed by 5 bases and J by 5 bases, leaving 15 bases between them. The CDR3 loop spans 14 amino acids. CDR1 is SNHLY and CDR2 is FYNNEI in the germline V gene. CDR3 residues: CASSPTGVRTEAFF. DNA of the CDR3: TGTGCCAGCAGTCCCACAGGCGTCAGGACTGAAGCTTTCTTT.

The chain links TRBV11-3 to TRBJ2-7; no definite D call. With 0 bases removed from V and 1 base from J, the gap between germline ends came to 7 bases. The CDR3 contains 14 residues. Germline CDR1 and CDR2: SGHNT and YENEEA. CDR3 sequence (DNA): TGTGCCAGCAGCTTAGAGGCCAGTTCCTACGAGCAGTACTTC. This codes for CASSLEASSYEQYF.